Below, one T cell receptor beta chain is given with its context. This clone came up a few times. Its antigen is still unknown. Base qualities are not provided; no much larger clone lies one nucleotide away. These data originate in a study of blood T cell repertoires in COVID-19 (TCRdb year 2020). Regarding the study in general: Collaborator samples came from the United States, Italy and Spain and covered acute and convalescent phases of COVID-19. The prospective study material was composed of cDNA or gDNA derived from T cells, B-cell-depleted T cells, or PBMCs. Deeply sampled blood TCRbeta repertoires from subjects exposed to, actively infected with, or recovered from COVID-19 were included in the dataset. The repertoires were released in a freely available public database meant as a resource for research on the immune response to SARS-CoV-2. Samples were obtained from the ongoing ImmuneRACE study (first 160 participants) and from about 1,300 subjects provided by 6 global collaborators. The sample metadata nearly always contained a de-identified subject ID, COVID-19 status, age in years and sex. Where HLA class I and class II types were available, the types were taken from metadata supplied by the sample provider, not from assay-based typing. General study outcomes and caveats: Clinical and demographic metadata were provided uncurated, with the amount varying by source and participant.

TCRbeta CDR3 regions were amplified from genomic DNA using the immunoSEQ Assay, a bias-controlled multiplex PCR. Under the source paper's analysis protocol: The number of nucleated cells in each sample was estimated by amplification of reference gene primers within the assay. To quantify the absolute abundance of each unique TCRbeta CDR3 rearrangement, sequence reads were collapsed and filtered. For each sample, productive Simpson clonality was calculated by taking the square root of Simpson's diversity index across productive rearrangements. The immuneACCESS repertoire file appears here via TCRdb, limited to in-frame rearrangements. These files lack a portion of the clones; in checked studies, under half of the deficit traces to unresolved V genes, and the cause of the others is not known. V and J calls and clone size are given by that table; D and trimming were obtained from the DNA. For this sample the table gives 200,000 to 300,000 clones, of which approximately 81% were detected only once. 4.2% of the sample is held by the ten biggest clonotypes.

CDR1 is given as WSHSY and CDR2 as SAAADI, both from the germline V gene. Unmatched junction bases come to 3, with V trimmed by 6 bases and J by 6 bases. The CDR3, from cysteine to phenylalanine, totals 14 residues. CDR3 DNA only is kept here, 42 bases in frame from base 1. Each collaborating institution followed its own protocols to collect whole blood in K2EDTA tubes. Collaborator samples were shipped for TCRbeta analysis as frozen whole blood, isolated PBMCs, or DNA extracted from either sample type. This receptor was identified in a man aged 55-75 years with acute or convalescent COVID-19. The chain uses TRBV10-2 and TRBJ1-6; 9 bases in the junction line up with TRBD1. What was sequenced was peripheral blood. The CDR3 reads as follows: CASSEQGANSPLHF. The DNA sequence is as follows: TGCGCCAGCAGCGAACAGGGGGCTAATTCACCCCTCCACTTT.